Following are 15 T cell receptor beta chains from one sample sequenced in a study of early T cells in non-severe SARS-CoV-2 infection (dated by TCRdb to about 2021). Library creation used 5' RACE. The sample was run on a NextSeq 500. TCRdb reanalyzed the raw reads on its own, using fastp at Q25 for trimming and MiXCR for clone calling, and kept in-frame beta chains. A single entry per CDR3 protein holds the most common genes and DNA from its merged rows. The sample table shows about 77,000 distinct CDR3 sequences, and roughly 12% are seen once. 15% to 17% of the sample rests with the top ten. The material sequenced was whole blood, taken at baseline. The receptor source for this set is an adult who was a healthcare worker with PCR-confirmed SARS-CoV-2 infection or an uninfected control (not recorded which). The donor label of this sample is uncertain.

This clonotype was counted between two and nine times. This sequence joins TRBV12-3 or TRBV12-4 and TRBJ2-7; 8 bases align to TRBD1. This CDR3 spans 16 amino acids. J gave up 2 bases and V 5 bases, and 11 bases lay outside the gene matches. This chain's CDR3 is CASSISGTGITYEQYF. CDR3 DNA sequence: TGTGCCAGCAGTATATCCGGGACAGGTATTACCTACGAGCAGTACTTC.

The J gene is TRBJ2-3, the V gene TRBV6-2 or TRBV6-3; D ambiguous. V was shortened by 6 bases and J by 1 base, with 11 bases between the two germline ends. The CDR3 sequence is 14 residues long. Germline-derived CDR1 and CDR2 are MNHEY and SVGEGT. CDR3 sequence reads: CASSPLAGTDTQYF. The DNA for the CDR3 is TGTGCCAGCAGCCCACTCGCTGGCACAGATACGCAGTATTTT.

Note on this clonotype: One junction end disagrees with the germline gene, perhaps due to a read error. The CDR3 protein is CSARNTGMKTEAFF. In nucleotides, the CDR3 is TGCAGTGCTAGAAATACAGGGATGAAAACTGAAGCTTTCTTT. The chain recombines TRBV20-1 with TRBJ1-1; a possible D gene is TRBD1 (6 bases). The CDR3 extends over 14 amino acids. From germline, CDR1 is DFQATT and CDR2 SNEGSKA (reference sequence).

Worth noting for this clonotype: One end of the junction does not line up with germline, which may come from a read error. In DNA, the CDR3 is TGCGCCAGCCGCTTGGGGCAAGAGAATGAAAAACTGTTTTTT. Its protein is CASRLGQENEKLFF. V is TRBV5-1 and J is TRBJ1-4; D might be TRBD1 (5 bases). The germline CDR1 and CDR2 sequences are SGHRS and YFSETQ. CDR3 size: 14 residues.

This clonotype has a handful of counts. This chain uses TRBV12-3 or TRBV12-4 with TRBJ1-2, with a possible D match to TRBD1 (5 bases). The CDR3 totals 13 residues. V was pared by 11 bases and J by 6 bases, with 19 bases between. This chain's CDR3 is CASKAGGNHGYTF. DNA for the CDR3: TGTGCCTCCAAAGCGGGGGGAAACCATGGCTACACCTTC.

This sequence joins TRBV7-2 and TRBJ1-1, with 7 bases fitting TRBD1. Germline CDR1 and CDR2: SGHTA and FQGNSA. V was clipped by 5 bases and J by 4 bases; unmatched bases: 7. CDR3 size: 14 residues. CDR3 DNA: TGTGCCAGCAGCCGTCAGACAGGGTTCACTGAAGCTTTCTTT. Residues: CASSRQTGFTEAFF.

Regarding this clonotype: The junction differs from germline at one of its ends, possibly a read error. The rearrangement uses TRBV20-1 and TRBJ1-3, with D perhaps TRBD1 (6 bases). Germline V gives CDR1 DFQATT, CDR2 SNEGSKA (reference sequence). This CDR3 has 13 amino acids. CDR3 protein: CGARGIPGNTIYF. The CDR3 coding sequence is TGCGGTGCTAGGGGGATACCGGGAAACACCATATATTTT.

This clonotype was counted ten times or more. The chain is built from TRBV18 and TRBJ1-3, with 9 bases lining up with TRBD1. The CDR3 totals 15 residues. The V gene end was trimmed by 6 bases and the J gene end by 4 bases; junction bases not matched to a gene: 7. The germline CDR1 and CDR2 sequences are KGHSH and LQKENI. The CDR3 region has the DNA TGTGCCAGCTCCGCCGGGACAGGGAAAGGAAACACCATATATTTT. It encodes CASSAGTGKGNTIYF.

This clonotype came up a few times. In DNA, the CDR3 is TGCGCCAGCAGCCCCTCCCCGGCAGGGCCGAATTCACCCCTCCACTTT. This encodes CASSPSPAGPNSPLHF. This chain connects TRBV4-3 to TRBJ1-6; D is possibly TRBD1 (5 bases). Germline V gene lookup returns CDR1 LGHNA and CDR2 YSLEER. The germline V and J ends were trimmed by 4 bases and 7 bases, with 17 bases remaining between them. The CDR3 runs 16 residues.

This clonotype was detected many times. CDR3 bases: TGTGCCAGCAACCTGAATAGCAATCAGCCCCAGCATTTT. Protein sequence: CASNLNSNQPQHF. This sequence joins TRBV2 and TRBJ1-5; no reliable D call. The germline V and J ends were trimmed by 7 bases and 0 bases, with 7 bases remaining between them. Germline CDR1 and CDR2: SNHLY and FYNNEI. The CDR3 has 13 residues.

This clonotype has just a few counts. The rearrangement uses TRBV18 and TRBJ1-3; D uncertain. V shed 5 bases and J shed 0 bases, with 5 bases lying between them. The CDR3 is 13 residues long. Per the germline V gene, CDR1 is KGHSH and CDR2 is LQKENI. The CDR3 DNA follows: TGTGCCAGCTCAGAGAGCTCTGGAAACACCATATATTTT. Translation gives CASSESSGNTIYF.

The chain uses TRBV7-3 and TRBJ2-3; a possible D gene is TRBD1 (6 bases). Germline V gene sequence: CDR1 SGHTA, CDR2 FQGTGA. The germline V and J ends were trimmed by 0 bases and 4 bases, with 17 bases remaining between them. There are 17 residues in the CDR3. CDR3 in amino acids: CASSLTNPGAGADTQYF. The CDR3 bases are TGTGCCAGCAGCTTAACGAATCCAGGGGCAGGGGCAGATACGCAGTATTTT.

This clonotype was found a few times. The chain employs TRBV3-1 and TRBJ2-1; the D is unclear. The germline V gene has CDR1 LGHDT and CDR2 YNNKEL (reference sequence). V gave up 4 bases and J gave up 9 bases, with 13 bases separating them. The CDR3 runs 13 residues. The CDR3 region is CASSPISRFEQFF. The CDR3 coding sequence is TGTGCCAGCAGCCCGATCTCTAGGTTTGAGCAGTTCTTC.

This clonotype was seen repeatedly, ten times or more. The rearrangement links TRBV29-1 to TRBJ2-7; 11 positions match TRBD1. This CDR3 is 13 amino acids long. Losses at the gene ends were 4 bases for V and 3 bases for J; bases not matched to a gene: 2. From germline, CDR1 is SQVTM and CDR2 ANQGSEA. The CDR3 bases are TGCAGCGTTGTCGGGACAGGGGGCTACGAGCAGTACTTC. Its protein product is CSVVGTGGYEQYF.

This rearrangement joins TRBV18 to TRBJ1-1; 8 bases map to TRBD1. The CDR3 has 15 residues. CDR1 and CDR2 from the germline V gene are KGHSH and LQKENI. J gave up 1 base and V 6 bases, and 7 bases lay outside the gene matches. The CDR3 DNA reads TGTGCCAGCTCGTACACAGGGGGAGCGAACACTGAAGCTTTCTTT. Amino acid sequence: CASSYTGGANTEAFF.